These 30 T cell receptor beta chains share one sample of origin, sequenced in a study of OX40 agonist ivuxolimab in advanced cancers. Clones were sequenced by immunoSEQ multiplex PCR, and TCRdb holds only the in-frame ones, with some missing. The sample comprises about 75,000 clones, approximately 86% of which are singletons, and approximately 8.4% rests with the top ten. This specimen consisted of CD4+ or CD8+ T cells sorted from blood, obtained in a trial of the OX40 agonist ivuxolimab. The receptors originated from an adult with an advanced solid tumor such as melanoma, head and neck, liver or kidney cancer.

The V and J genes are TRBV6-1 and TRBJ2-5, with 9 bases lining up with TRBD2. The CDR3 covers 15 residues. The germline V gene encodes CDR1 MNHNS and CDR2 SASEGT. V trimming: 4 bases; J trimming: 5 bases; junction bases outside the gene matches: 8. This CDR3 reads CASSGGLAIWETQYF. The CDR3 DNA reads as TGTGCCAGCAGTGGCGGACTAGCGATTTGGGAGACCCAGTACTTC.

With regard to this clone: This sample also contains other DNA sequences that code for the same CDR3. The rearrangement joins TRBV7-3 to TRBJ2-3; D is possibly TRBD2 (5 bases). CDR1 and CDR2 (germline): SGHTA, FQGTGA. The CDR3 length is 16 residues. The ends were cut back, 5 bases at V and 2 bases at J, with 17 bases in the middle. CDR3 sequence reads: CASSRDGLGVTDTQYF. The CDR3 region has the DNA TGTGCCAGCAGCAGAGATGGGCTCGGGGTCACAGATACGCAGTATTTT.

This chain connects TRBV5-1 to TRBJ2-5, with D possibly TRBD1 on 5 matching bases. V gave up 5 bases and J gave up 5 bases, with 16 bases separating them. Germline V CDR1 and CDR2: SGHRS, YFSETQ. The CDR3 sequence is 14 residues long. Here the CDR3 DNA reads TGCGCCAGCAGGGGCAGCAATAAGGGGGAGACCCAGTACTTC. It is translated as CASRGSNKGETQYF. The complete variable domain, with remaining parts taken from reference TRBV5-1 and TRBJ2-5, reads KAGVTQTPRYLIKTRGQQVTLSCSPISGHRSVSWYQQTPGQGLQFLFEYFSETQRNKGNFPGRFSGRQFSNSRSEMNVSTLELGDSALYLCASRGSNKGETQYFGPGTRLLVL.

The V call is TRBV5-1, the J call TRBJ2-2; 7 nucleotides agree with TRBD1. J lost 3 bases, V lost 1 base, and 3 bases had no gene match. The CDR3 loop spans 15 amino acids. Germline V lookup: CDR1 SGHRS, CDR2 YFSETQ. CDR3: CASSLRQGDTGELFF. The CDR3 bases are TGCGCCAGCAGCTTGAGGCAGGGGGACACCGGGGAGCTGTTTTTT.

This clone was detected once. The V gene is TRBV9, the J gene TRBJ2-1, with D possibly called TRBD1 or TRBD2 (6 bases each). Trimming took off 0 bases at V and 1 base at J, with 8 bases between the two ends. CDR1 and CDR2 from the germline V gene are SGDLS and YYNGEE. The CDR3 is 15 amino acids. DNA for the CDR3: TGTGCCAGCAGCGTAGGCGGGACATCCTACAATGAGCAGTTCTTC. This codes for CASSVGGTSYNEQFF.

The chain has TRBV19 and TRBJ1-5, with D unclear. Trimming removed 6 bases at V and 3 bases at J, with 9 bases between. CDR3 length: 13 residues. Germline V gene lookup returns CDR1 LNHDA and CDR2 SQIVND (reference sequence). CDR3 residues: CASRNRFNQPQHF. CDR3 nucleotide sequence: TGTGCCAGTAGAAACAGATTCAATCAGCCCCAGCATTTT.

The chain joins TRBV25-1 to TRBJ2-1; D is unresolved. Germline assignment: CDR1 MGHDK and CDR2 SYGVNS. The CDR3 is 10 residues long. V was trimmed by 2 bases and J by 16 bases, leaving 9 bases between them. CDR3 DNA: TGTGCCAGCAGTGAACTGTACCTTTTCTTC. Its translation: CASSELYLFF. The variable domain in full, with the rest retrieved from reference TRBV25-1 and TRBJ2-1, is EADIYQTPRYLVIGTGKKITLECSQTMGHDKMYWYQQDPGMELHLIHYSYGVNSTEKGDLSSESTVSRIRTEHFPLTLESARPSHTSQYLCASSELYLFFGPGTRLTVL.

The chain recombines TRBV7-3 with TRBJ2-2; D possibly corresponds to TRBD2 (5 bases). CDR1 is SGHTA and CDR2 is FQGTGA in the germline V gene. This CDR3 is 15 amino acids long. Trimming took 4 bases from V and 4 from J, leaving 13 bases between them. CDR3 loop: CASSSRGERTGELFF. The DNA of the CDR3 is TGTGCCAGCAGCTCCCGTGGGGAGCGCACCGGGGAGCTGTTTTTT.

This clone was detected a few times. This sequence joins TRBV5-4 and TRBJ1-5; weak D call: TRBD1 (5 bases). V was shortened by 3 bases and J by 3 bases, with 16 bases between the two germline ends. The germline V gene has CDR1 SGHNT and CDR2 YYREEE (reference sequence). This CDR3 comprises 16 residues. The CDR3 sequence is CASSSTPGLHNQPQHF. For the CDR3, the DNA is TGTGCCAGCAGCTCCACACCGGGACTGCACAATCAGCCCCAGCATTTT.

The gene calls are TRBV6-5 and TRBJ1-1; TRBD1 is a possible D gene (6 bases). V was clipped by 0 bases and J by 4 bases, with 6 bases between them. The CDR3 spans 13 residues. The germline gives CDR1 MNHEY, CDR2 SVGAGI. CDR3 loop: CASSYSTGTEAFF. Here the CDR3 DNA reads TGTGCCAGCAGTTACTCGACAGGCACTGAAGCTTTCTTT.

The chain employs TRBV7-2 and TRBJ1-5; no reliable D call. Germline assignment: CDR1 SGHTA and CDR2 FQGNSA. Trimming took off 2 bases at V and 5 bases at J, with 7 bases between the two ends. The CDR3 loop spans 13 amino acids. CDR3 sequence (DNA): TGTGCCAGCAGCTTAAACGGAGATCAGCCCCAGCATTTT. This gives the protein CASSLNGDQPQHF.

The rearrangement joins TRBV11-3 to TRBJ2-3; TRBD2 aligns across 8 bases. Germline lookup yields CDR1 SGHNT and CDR2 YENEEA. This CDR3 has 15 amino acids. Trimming at V came to 3 bases and at J to 4 bases, leaving 6 bases not matched to a gene. The CDR3 protein is CASSLSTGGADTQYF. The DNA of the CDR3 is TGTGCCAGCAGCTTGTCGACGGGAGGGGCAGATACGCAGTATTTT.

The rearrangement joins TRBV6-1 to TRBJ2-1, with D perhaps matching TRBD1 (6 bases). The CDR3 has 16 residues. The V end lost 1 base, the J end lost 0 bases, and 10 bases lay between the germline ends. CDR1 and CDR2 from the germline V gene are MNHNS and SASEGT. CDR3 coding DNA: TGTGCCAGCAGTGAAGTAGGGGGTAGCTCCTACAATGAGCAGTTCTTC. This gives the protein CASSEVGGSSYNEQFF.

The rearrangement joins TRBV4-1 to TRBJ2-7; 7 bases fit TRBD1. Trimming removed 4 bases from V and 5 bases from J; junction bases left unmatched: 5. From germline, CDR1 is MGHRA and CDR2 YSYEKL. This CDR3 region has 13 residues. In DNA form, the CDR3 reads TGCGCCAGCAGCCGGAGACAGGGTGACGAGCAGTACTTC. Protein sequence: CASSRRQGDEQYF.

This rearrangement joins TRBV10-2 to TRBJ2-1, with TRBD2 as a possible D gene (7 bases). Germline assignment: CDR1 WSHSY and CDR2 SAAADI. V gave up 7 bases and J gave up 4 bases, with 11 bases separating them. This CDR3 has 13 residues. CDR3 DNA: TGCGCCAGCAAAGCGGGACAATACAATGAGCAGTTCTTC. It yields the protein CASKAGQYNEQFF.

V is TRBV5-4 and J is TRBJ1-1; weak D call: TRBD1 (6 bases). CDR1 SGHNT and CDR2 YYREEE come from the germline V gene (reference sequence). This CDR3 contains 15 residues. The germline V and J ends were trimmed by 2 bases and 1 base, with 12 bases remaining between them. CDR3 coding DNA: TGTGCCAGCAGCTTTTTACAGGGTAAGAACACTGAAGCTTTCTTT. Its protein is CASSFLQGKNTEAFF.

The rearrangement links TRBV6-5 to TRBJ2-2, with no clear D. Trimming took 5 bases from V and 4 from J, leaving 8 bases between them. Germline V gene lookup returns CDR1 MNHEY and CDR2 SVGAGI. This CDR3 comprises 13 residues. The CDR3 region is CASSAQFTGELFF. DNA for the CDR3: TGTGCCAGCAGTGCACAATTCACCGGGGAGCTGTTTTTT.

This clone came up once. This chain connects TRBV6-6 to TRBJ1-1; D gene ambiguous. CDR3 length equals 12 residues. Looked up from germline, CDR1 is MNHNY and CDR2 is SVGAGI (reference sequence). V lost 0 bases, J lost 7 bases, and 6 bases lay in between. The CDR3 sequence is CASSYSSSEAFF. For the CDR3, the DNA is TGTGCCAGCAGTTACTCTTCCAGTGAAGCTTTCTTT.

The chain couples TRBV14 to TRBJ1-1; D uncertain. This CDR3 has 14 residues. Trimming removed 1 base from V and 4 bases from J, with 10 bases in between. From germline, CDR1 is SGHDN and CDR2 FVKESK. Written as DNA, the CDR3 is TGTGCCAGCAGCCAAGGTCTGCGGCGCACTGAAGCTTTCTTT. Protein product: CASSQGLRRTEAFF. The whole variable domain, remainder taken from reference TRBV14 and TRBJ1-1, is EAGVTQFPSHSVIEKGQTVTLRCDPISGHDNLYWYRRVMGKEIKFLLHFVKESKQDESGMPNNRFLAERTGGTYSTLKVQPAELEDSGVYFCASSQGLRRTEAFFGQGTRLTVV.

The V call is TRBV6-6, the J call TRBJ2-1; the match to TRBD1 covers 7 bases. Germline V gene lookup returns CDR1 MNHNY and CDR2 SVGAGI (reference sequence). V lost 2 bases and J lost 8; bases outside the gene matches: 3. The CDR3 is 13 amino acids. This chain's CDR3 is CASSYDRDHEQFF. In DNA, the CDR3 is TGTGCCAGCAGTTACGACAGGGACCATGAGCAGTTCTTC.

This chain uses TRBV10-3 with TRBJ2-6, with D hard to call. V was clipped by 1 base and J by 0 bases, with 4 bases between them. Germline-derived CDR1 and CDR2 are ENHRY and SYGVKD. The CDR3 spans 15 residues. The CDR3 reads CAISELISGANVLTF. The DNA of the CDR3 is TGTGCCATCAGTGAGTTGATCTCTGGGGCCAACGTCCTGACTTTC.

The chain recombines TRBV6-5 with TRBJ1-5; a possible D gene is TRBD1 (6 bases). Germline-derived CDR1 and CDR2 are MNHEY and SVGAGI. The CDR3 contains 16 residues. V lost 4 bases and J 0 bases, leaving 13 bases between the germline ends. The CDR3 here is CASSSGGHLSNQPQHF. Here the CDR3 DNA reads TGTGCCAGCAGTTCCGGGGGACACCTTAGCAATCAGCCCCAGCATTTT.

In its sample, this clone was seen once. The chain joins TRBV25-1 to TRBJ2-5; D remains ambiguous. The germline CDR1 and CDR2 sequences are MGHDK and SYGVNS. The CDR3 spans 15 residues. The ends were cut back, 5 bases at V and 2 bases at J, with 15 bases in the middle. Written as DNA, the CDR3 is TGTGCCAGCAGTTCAGCCGAGACACCACAAGAGACCCAGTACTTC. It codes for CASSSAETPQETQYF.

This chain links TRBV27 with TRBJ1-2; D is uncertain. Per the germline V gene, CDR1 is MNHEY and CDR2 is SMNVEV (reference sequence). V was pared by 8 bases and J by 2 bases, with 21 bases between. This CDR3 region has 16 residues. CDR3 nucleotides: TGTGCCAGCGTTTCTTTCGGGTCAGGCGGGAACTATGGCTACACCTTC. It is translated as CASVSFGSGGNYGYTF.

The rearrangement uses TRBV19 and TRBJ2-1; 8 bases are shared with TRBD2. Looked up from germline, CDR1 is LNHDA and CDR2 is SQIVND (reference sequence). The ends lost 3 bases at V and 5 bases at J; junction bases unmatched: 12. The length of the CDR3 is 17 residues. Written as DNA, the CDR3 is TGTGCCAGTAGTATTGGTTTCGGTAGCGGGGTGGACAATGAGCAGTTCTTC. Its translation is CASSIGFGSGVDNEQFF.

V usage is TRBV9 and J usage is TRBJ2-3; 8 nucleotides align to TRBD2. The V gene end was trimmed by 4 bases and the J gene end by 0 bases; junction bases not matched to a gene: 7. The germline gives CDR1 SGDLS, CDR2 YYNGEE. The CDR3 extends over 16 amino acids. CDR3 sequence (DNA): TGTGCCAGCAGCCCGGGGGGGCGGCAGAGCACAGATACGCAGTATTTT. Encoded protein: CASSPGGRQSTDTQYF. Combining the CDR3 with reference TRBV9 and TRBJ2-3 gives the whole variable domain DSGVTQTPKHLITATGQRVTLRCSPRSGDLSVYWYQQSLDQGLQFLIQYYNGEERAKGNILERFSAQQFPDLHSELNLSSLELGDSALYFCASSPGGRQSTDTQYFGPGTRLTVL.

The gene calls are TRBV5-4 and TRBJ1-6; no firm D call. The germline V gene has CDR1 SGHNT and CDR2 YYREEE (reference sequence). V was trimmed by 2 bases and J by 4 bases, leaving 4 bases between them. The CDR3 contains 13 residues. This CDR3 reads CASSLQYNSPLHF. The CDR3, as DNA: TGTGCCAGCAGCTTACAGTATAATTCACCCCTCCACTTT.

This rearrangement joins TRBV28 to TRBJ1-2; 9 bases are shared with TRBD1. The CDR3 is 14 amino acids. V lost 8 bases to trimming and J lost 1 base; unmatched junction nucleotides: 5. Germline V gene sequence: CDR1 MDHEN, CDR2 SYDVKM. The CDR3 DNA sequence: TGTGCCAGCCATGGGACAGGGCGTAACTATGGCTACACCTTC. Encoded protein: CASHGTGRNYGYTF.

The chain carries TRBV4-2 and TRBJ1-5; the match to TRBD1 covers 10 bases. The germline gives CDR1 LGHNA, CDR2 YNFKEQ. This CDR3 has 15 amino acids. Trimming removed 5 bases from V and 7 bases from J; junction bases left unmatched: 8. The CDR3 spells CASSLGQGFRQPQHF. The CDR3 DNA reads TGTGCCAGCAGCTTGGGACAGGGGTTCAGGCAGCCCCAGCATTTT.

The chain has TRBV20-1 and TRBJ2-5; D gene uncertain. Trimming left V 5 bases short and J 4 bases short, with 8 bases between. CDR1 is DFQATT, CDR2 SNEGSKA, per germline (reference sequence). This CDR3 is built from 11 residues. The CDR3 loop is CSALTPETQYF. The CDR3, as DNA: TGCAGTGCTCTTACGCCAGAGACCCAGTACTTC.